This T cell receptor beta chain was sequenced in a study of OX40 agonist ivuxolimab in advanced cancers. About the study: The patients received ivuxolimab by intravenous route every 2 weeks at 0.01 to 10 mg/kg. Among those enrolled, mean age was around 55 years (range about 23 to 85) and about 79% were male.

Study-level points and caveats: Within 6 weeks, CD4+ and CD8+ blood T cells expanded clonally at 0.1 to 3.0 mg/kg.

Some clones are missing from TCRdb's copy, which holds only in-frame ones; the method was immunoSEQ multiplex PCR. The data contain some 86,000 clones, about 85% of them singletons. Note on this clone: What it recognizes is unknown.

The V end lost 7 bases, the J end lost 3 bases, and 17 bases lay between the germline ends. Looked up from germline, CDR1 is LNHDA and CDR2 is SQIVND (reference sequence). The CDR3 extends over 15 amino acids. Cycle 7 day 1, cycle 4 day 1, and baseline were the timepoints at which blood was sampled. This TCR was sampled from an adult with an advanced solid tumor such as melanoma, head and neck, liver or kidney cancer. The chain is built from TRBV19 and TRBJ2-3; unclear D gene. Here the sequenced sample was CD4+ or CD8+ T cells sorted from blood, taken in a trial of the OX40 agonist ivuxolimab. The CDR3 loop is CASTPTQSRTDTQYF. The CDR3 DNA sequence: TGTGCCAGTACTCCTACACAGAGCCGGACAGATACGCAGTATTTT.